The following is a T cell receptor (beta chain) sequence with its context. This entry is derived from a study of blood T cell repertoires in COVID-19. Study in general: COVID-19 samples, acute and convalescent, were from the United States, Italy and Spain. Sample material is recorded as cDNA or gDNA derived from T cells, B-cell-depleted T cells, or PBMCs.

Per the study methods: Scientists estimated how many nucleated cells there were by amplifying reference gene primers. The assay was immunoSEQ multiplex PCR, and TCRdb's table has in-frame clones only and misses some. Clone size and V and J calls were adopted from that table, with D and trimming inferred from the DNA. The table has more than 95,000 clones, 70% to 80% seen once. CDR1 is SGHTA, CDR2 FQGNSA, per germline. V gave up 2 bases and J gave up 3 bases; unmatched junction bases: 8. The CDR3 runs to 16 residues. This receptor was obtained from a human donor in a cohort sampled during active COVID-19. V is TRBV7-2 and J is TRBJ2-5, with 8 bases matching TRBD2. What was sequenced was peripheral blood. CDR3 sequence (DNA): TGTGCCAGCAGCTTATGGAGCGGGAGTCTTGAAGAGACCCAGTACTTC. It yields the protein CASSLWSGSLEETQYF.